This T cell receptor (beta chain) was sequenced in a study of blood T cell repertoires in COVID-19. On the study more broadly: The study drew acute and convalescent COVID-19 samples from the United States, Italy and Spain. The analysed material was cDNA or gDNA that came from T cells, B-cell-depleted T cells, or PBMCs.

V lost 2 bases, J lost 4 bases, and 7 bases lay in between. Germline lookup yields CDR1 GTSNPN and CDR2 SVGIG (reference sequence). The length of the CDR3 is 12 residues. Per the original data handling: Reference gene primers were amplified, and this amplification served to estimate nucleated cell counts. Profiled with immunoSEQ multiplex PCR; TCRdb holds only in-frame clones, not every one. V and J calls and clone size are given by that table; D and trimming were obtained from the DNA. The table lists approximately 23,000 clones, roughly 87% of them singletons. The sample consisted of peripheral blood. This sequence originates from an older man with acute or convalescent COVID-19. The J gene is TRBJ2-3, the V gene TRBV30, with a weak D call TRBD2 (5 bases). The CDR3: CAWSRGPDTQYF. The CDR3 region has the DNA TGTGCCTGGAGTAGAGGGCCAGATACGCAGTATTTT.